The 5 T cell receptor beta chains presented below share a single source sample, sequenced in a study of blood T cell repertoires in COVID-19. Method: immunoSEQ multiplex PCR; TCRdb's copy keeps in-frame clones and lacks some. The repertoire holds 110,000 or so clones, with over 75% as singletons. Sequenced material: peripheral blood. Receptors originate from an older woman with acute or convalescent COVID-19.

The chain recombines TRBV18 with TRBJ1-1; 8 bases match TRBD1. After removal of 5 bases from V and 2 bases from J, the junction contained 7 bases not matched to a gene. Per the germline V gene, CDR1 is KGHSH and CDR2 is LQKENI. The CDR3 is made up of 15 amino acids. The CDR3 here is CASSDTGGGNTEAFF. CDR3 bases: TGTGCCAGCTCAGACACAGGGGGGGGAAACACTGAAGCTTTCTTT.

The V and J genes are TRBV28 and TRBJ2-5; D unclear. V was shortened by 1 base and J by 4 bases, with 7 bases between the two germline ends. The CDR3 consists of 13 residues. Germline V gene lookup returns CDR1 MDHEN and CDR2 SYDVKM. CDR3 loop: CASSLLFGETQYF. Written as DNA, the CDR3 is TGTGCCAGCAGTTTATTATTCGGAGAGACCCAGTACTTC.

J is TRBJ1-1 and V is TRBV18; tentative D call: TRBD1 (6 bases). The CDR3 contains 16 residues. The germline gives CDR1 KGHSH, CDR2 LQKENI. Trimming shortened V by 3 bases and J by 4 bases, and 18 bases separated the two germline ends. DNA of the CDR3: TGTGCCAGCTCACCTGAATGGGGGGGCTCGGGCACTGAAGCTTTCTTT. Translation: CASSPEWGGSGTEAFF.

The V and J genes are TRBV27 and TRBJ2-1; 7 bases map to TRBD1. J was trimmed by 2 bases and V by 7 bases; bases with no gene match: 2. The CDR3 totals 13 residues. Germline CDR1 is MNHEY and CDR2 is SMNVEV (reference sequence). The CDR3 protein is CASMGQTYNEQFF. Written as DNA, the CDR3 is TGTGCCAGCATGGGACAGACCTACAATGAGCAGTTCTTC.

The gene calls are TRBV4-1 and TRBJ2-7, with TRBD2 as a possible D gene (6 bases). In germline, CDR1 is MGHRA, CDR2 YSYEKL. The V and J ends lost 3 bases and 4 bases respectively, with 13 bases between them. There are 14 residues in the CDR3. CDR3 DNA: TGCGCCAGCAGCCAGGTGGGAGGAGAGTACGAGCAGTACTTC. Protein sequence: CASSQVGGEYEQYF.